Described below is a single T cell receptor (beta chain) sequence and its context. Sequencing was performed with immunoSEQ multiplex PCR; in TCRdb, only in-frame clones are kept and a portion is missing. Here the sample spans around 72,000 clones, approximately 87% being singletons. These data originate in a study of blood T cell repertoires in COVID-19. The overall study: The United States, Italy and Spain were the sources of the acute and convalescent COVID-19 samples. The cDNA or gDNA used as material had been derived from T cells, B-cell-depleted T cells, or PBMCs.

Losses at the gene ends were 4 bases for V and 4 bases for J; bases not matched to a gene: 9. Germline V lookup: CDR1 GTSNPN, CDR2 SVGIG (reference sequence). There are 14 residues in the CDR3. Sample: peripheral blood. This clonotype was obtained from a woman older than 75 with acute or convalescent COVID-19. J is TRBJ2-7 and V is TRBV30; 8 positions agree with TRBD1. The CDR3 bases are TGTGCCTGGAACCTTGGACAGGGTCGATACGAGCAGTACTTC. This sequence encodes CAWNLGQGRYEQYF.